These 6 T cell receptor beta chains originate from one sample sequenced in a study of CD8 T cells in Susac syndrome. Random hexamers served to reverse transcribe roughly 0.5 to 1 ug RNA. TCRdb re-analysed the immunoSEQ multiplex PCR reads in MiXCR, keeping a single row per CDR3 protein. There are about 180,000 distinct CDR3 sequences in the sample; about 94% occur only once, and approximately 0.1% lies in the top ten. Material for sequencing was CD4+ T cells from PBMCs. The receptor set was obtained from a human donor with multiple sclerosis.

The chain uses TRBV5-1 and TRBJ2-2; maybe TRBD1 (5 bases). V gave up 7 bases and J gave up 0 bases, with 13 bases separating them. The CDR3 runs 15 residues. Germline CDR1 reads SGHRS; CDR2 reads YFSETQ. The CDR3 sequence is CASLPTDSNTGELFF. In DNA form, the CDR3 reads TGCGCCAGCCTACCGACAGACTCGAACACCGGGGAGCTGTTTTTT.

This chain links TRBV20-1 with TRBJ1-2; 7 positions agree with TRBD1. CDR3 length: 13 amino acids. Per the germline V gene, CDR1 is DFQATT and CDR2 is SNEGSKA (reference sequence). The CDR3: CRPVQGDDYGYTF. The CDR3 DNA sequence: TGCAGGCCAGTGCAGGGGGATGACTATGGCTACACCTTC.

The chain uses TRBV27 and TRBJ2-7; D tentatively fits TRBD1 or TRBD2 (6 bases each). V lost 4 bases, J lost 4 bases, and 20 bases lay in between. Germline V gene lookup returns CDR1 MNHEY and CDR2 SMNVEV (reference sequence). This CDR3 region has 16 residues. CDR3 DNA: TGTGCCAGCAGTTCCCGAATAAATGGGGGGCCGTACGAGCAGTACTTC. Protein sequence: CASSSRINGGPYEQYF.

This chain links TRBV30 with TRBJ2-5; no reliable D call. The CDR3 has 12 amino acids. CDR1 and CDR2 (germline): GTSNPN, SVGIG (reference sequence). V shed 2 bases and J shed 5 bases, with 9 bases lying between them. The CDR3 reads CAWSPLAETQYF. The CDR3 DNA sequence: TGTGCCTGGAGTCCGCTTGCGGAGACCCAGTACTTC.

This chain connects TRBV20-1 to TRBJ1-6; 8 bases are a match to TRBD1. With 3 bases clipped from V and 7 bases from J, the junction kept 5 bases outside the gene matches. Germline assignment: CDR1 DFQATT and CDR2 SNEGSKA (reference sequence). This CDR3 contains 14 residues. The CDR3: CSASRTGPNSPLHF. The CDR3 nucleotides read TGCAGTGCTAGTAGGACAGGGCCAAATTCACCCCTCCACTTT.

This clonotype was seen a handful of times. The rearrangement links TRBV14 to TRBJ2-3, with 7 bases fitting TRBD1. V dropped 4 bases and J dropped 0; count of bases not matched to a gene: 4. The CDR3 is 15 amino acids. Germline CDR1 and CDR2: SGHDN and FVKESK. The CDR3 coding sequence is TGTGCCAGCAGCCTTGGGACAGCGAGCACAGATACGCAGTATTTT. This encodes CASSLGTASTDTQYF.